This T cell receptor (beta chain) was found in a study of beta chain features in type 1 diabetes (dated by TCRdb to 2016 to 2019). Background for the entire study: Patients and healthy donors did not differ in mean age, gender distribution, total cell number or subset yield. Across all samples, some 110,000,000 sorted cells were examined, and cell number per subset correlated strongly with RNA yield. In the study, TCRB repertoires of sorted circulating CD4+ T cell subsets from recently diagnosed type 1 diabetes patients were compared with those of matched healthy donors. Regulatory and stem cell-like memory subsets were obtained from only 8 patients and roughly 8 healthy donors, while naive and central memory subsets were obtained from all 28 donors.

As for this clone: Its antigen has not been determined. Per-base quality was not reported, and no clone a single base away is much larger than it.

Study-wide findings and limitations: A moderate but significant shortening of TCRB CDR3 length was observed in type 1 diabetes patients in all four CD4+ subsets. At VDJ recombination sites, patients with type 1 diabetes made fewer insertions and deleted more nucleotides, a pattern implying thymic rearrangement abnormalities. HLA sub-analyses involved small numbers of individuals, so any influence of HLA type on TCRB rearrangement remained unresolved. Because cDNA was sequenced instead of genomic DNA, activated cells with high expression could be over-represented, although the groups did not differ in activation or CD3 levels. The naive, central memory and regulatory TCRB repertoires appeared to resemble one another more closely among patients than among healthy donors. PCR may preferentially amplify shorter templates, but because patient and control samples were amplified and corrected together, any resulting skew would affect both groups equally.

From each donor, a single peripheral blood sample of about 120 mL on average was drawn into heparinised tubes. Using a panel that included CD45RO, CCR7, CD25, CD127, CD95 and CD27, naive, central memory, regulatory and stem cell-like memory CD4+ T cells were sorted on a BD FACSAria II. Purity was above 95% for every sorted population. PBMCs were separated immediately by Lymphoprep density gradient centrifugation and were stained directly, without being cultured. Samples were stained and sorted in pairs, with one healthy donor and one patient per experiment, so that batch effects were minimized. From its cysteine to its phenylalanine, the CDR3 spans 16 amino acids. The read is trimmed to its CDR3 DNA, 48 bases read in frame from base 1. Here V drops 2 bases and J drops 1 base, and the junction holds 5 bases not matched to any gene. The germline V gene encodes CDR1 SGHRS and CDR2 YFSETQ. The entire isolated RNA was reverse transcribed using the High Capacity cDNA Reverse Transcription Kit, and thus expressed TCRB transcripts were sequenced. Deep immunoSEQ sequencing was performed on naive, central memory and regulatory T cell samples, with an average of roughly 3.5 million total reads per sample. Sorted cells were lysed in RLT buffer, and RNA was extracted using DNase-treated RNeasy Micro or Mini kits according to cell number. Each cell subset was processed on its own to prevent cross-contamination, while patient and healthy donor samples were processed together. Using the immunoSEQ multiplex PCR, TCRB sequences were amplified from cDNA into 87-bp fragments spanning the CDR3 region. Sequencing of the amplicons was performed on the Illumina HiSeq platform. Per the source publication's procedure: Synthetic template baselines were used to correct PCR bias computationally, reads within Hamming distance 2 were collapsed, and singletons that could not be merged were discarded. Reads were aligned against IMGT so that V, D and J genes, CDR3 length and insertions or deletions at six rearrangement sites could be assigned. Within each subset, clonotype counts were normalized to sorted cell number, after which true diversity and Gini coefficients were computed with the tcR R package. The overlap coefficient, calculated on TCRB nucleotide sequences, was used to measure repertoire sharing. Out-of-frame TCRB sequences from naive cells were analyzed as a proxy for the pre-selection repertoire. Sourced from immuneACCESS, this table was stored by TCRdb with only in-frame sequences that have V and J called. A share of the clones is absent; for the studies checked, an unresolved V gene accounts for under half, and the remainder has no known explanation. V, J and clone size derive from that table, while D and trimming were established from the DNA sequence. Across this sample there are 250,000 or so clones, with 20% seen only once. The ten most abundant clones make up less than 0.03% of the sample.

Rearrangement joined TRBV5-1 to TRBJ2-3; 9 central bases correspond to TRBD1. This clonotype was obtained from a woman between 40 and 50 years old with type 1 diabetes. The specimen was naive CD4+ T cells from blood. The cell subset or site tag for this specimen amounts to: true naive CD4+ T cells. The CDR3 protein is CASSFGRTGGTDTQYF. The sequenced DNA is TGCGCCAGCAGCTTTGGTCGGACAGGGGGCACAGATACGCAGTATTTT.